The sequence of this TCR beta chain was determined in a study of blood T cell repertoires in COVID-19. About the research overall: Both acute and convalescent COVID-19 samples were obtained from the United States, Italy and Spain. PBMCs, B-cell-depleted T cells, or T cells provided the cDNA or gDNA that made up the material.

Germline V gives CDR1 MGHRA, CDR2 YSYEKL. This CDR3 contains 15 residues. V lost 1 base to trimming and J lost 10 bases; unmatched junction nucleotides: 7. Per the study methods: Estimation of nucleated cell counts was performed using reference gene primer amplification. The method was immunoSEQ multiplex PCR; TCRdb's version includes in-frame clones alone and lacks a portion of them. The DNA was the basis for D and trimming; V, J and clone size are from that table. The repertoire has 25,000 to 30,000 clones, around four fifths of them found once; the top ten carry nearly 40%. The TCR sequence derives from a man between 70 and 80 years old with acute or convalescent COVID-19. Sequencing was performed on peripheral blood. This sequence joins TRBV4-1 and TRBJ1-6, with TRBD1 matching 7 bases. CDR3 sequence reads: CASSQGRQGRSPLHF. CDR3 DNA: TGCGCCAGCAGCCAAGGTCGACAGGGACGCTCACCCCTCCACTTT.